The 32 T cell receptor beta chains given below trace back to one sample, sequenced in a study of blood T cell repertoires in COVID-19. Assay used: immunoSEQ multiplex PCR; TCRdb lists only in-frame clones, some missing. The repertoire holds fewer than 50,000 clones, with around four fifths as singletons. Material for sequencing was peripheral blood. The receptors here all came from a woman older than 75 with active or convalescent COVID-19.

The chain links TRBV3-1 (or the pseudogene TRBV3-2) to TRBJ2-1; D might be TRBD1 (6 bases). Germline CDR1 LGHDT, CDR2 YNNKEL (reference sequence). The V end lost 4 bases, the J end lost 6 bases, and 10 bases lay between the germline ends. The CDR3 spans 13 residues. In DNA, the CDR3 is TGTGCCAGCAGCCCCAACAGGGTCAATGAGCAGTTCTTC. Its protein product is CASSPNRVNEQFF.

The V and J genes are TRBV5-1 and TRBJ1-1; D ambiguous. Trimming left V 2 bases short and J 4 bases short, with 12 bases between. Germline assignment: CDR1 SGHRS and CDR2 YFSETQ. CDR3 length: 14 residues. This CDR3 reads CASSLGGLATEAFF. CDR3 nucleotide sequence: TGCGCCAGCAGCTTAGGAGGGTTGGCCACTGAAGCTTTCTTT.

This clone was seen a single time. CDR3 region: CASSLVSRGAETQYF. The CDR3 DNA reads TGTGCCAGCAGCTTAGTTTCCAGGGGAGCGGAGACCCAGTACTTC. V and J are TRBV7-2 and TRBJ2-5; tentative D call: TRBD1 (6 bases). The V and J ends lost 1 base and 5 bases respectively, with 14 bases between them. Germline CDR1 SGHTA, CDR2 FQGNSA. CDR3 length equals 15 residues.

This chain connects TRBV15 to TRBJ1-4, with TRBD1 identical over 10 bases. Trimming at V came to 4 bases and at J to 6 bases, leaving 5 bases not matched to a gene. Germline V gene data show CDR1 as LNHNV and CDR2 as YYDKDF (reference sequence). This CDR3 comprises 15 residues. The CDR3: CATSNRDRGYEKLFF. CDR3 DNA sequence: TGTGCCACCAGCAATAGGGACAGGGGATATGAAAAACTGTTTTTT.

The chain employs TRBV5-1 and TRBJ1-1; D possibly corresponds to TRBD1 (5 bases). The ends were cut back, 4 bases at V and 1 base at J, with 17 bases in the middle. CDR1 and CDR2 (germline): SGHRS, YFSETQ. CDR3 length: 16 amino acids. Written as DNA, the CDR3 is TGCGCCAGCAGCCCCGTTCCAGGGATCAAGAACACTGAAGCTTTCTTT. This translates into CASSPVPGIKNTEAFF.

V is TRBV19 and J is TRBJ1-5; maybe TRBD1 (6 bases). Germline values: CDR1 LNHDA, CDR2 SQIVND (reference sequence). The V and J ends lost 3 bases and 3 bases respectively, with 15 bases between them. The CDR3 sequence is 16 residues long. CDR3 in DNA: TGTGCCAGTAGTATGGTGGGCCAGGGGTACAATCAGCCCCAGCATTTT. Its translation is CASSMVGQGYNQPQHF.

This chain links TRBV10-3 with TRBJ2-5; TRBD2 aligns across 8 bases. The CDR3 totals 15 residues. J was trimmed by 2 bases and V by 0 bases; bases with no gene match: 2. Per germline, CDR1 ENHRY and CDR2 SYGVKD. The CDR3 protein is CAISESGGRQETQYF. The CDR3 nucleotides are TGTGCCATCAGTGAGTCGGGCGGGAGGCAAGAGACCCAGTACTTC.

The chain has TRBV19 and TRBJ1-2; TRBD1 might be the D (5 bases). V dropped 3 bases and J dropped 0 bases, with 11 bases sitting between them. From germline, CDR1 is LNHDA and CDR2 SQIVND (reference sequence). The length of the CDR3 is 15 residues. DNA of the CDR3: TGTGCCAGTAGTATTGTCGCAGGGCCTAACTATGGCTACACCTTC. Its protein is CASSIVAGPNYGYTF.

The V and J genes are TRBV5-4 and TRBJ1-2; unclear D gene. Trimming left V 4 bases short and J 0 bases short, with 19 bases between. Germline CDR1 reads SGHNT; CDR2 reads YYREEE (reference sequence). There are 17 residues in the CDR3. For the CDR3, the DNA is TGTGCCAGCAGCCTGGAAGTGGGCTCGGGAGCTAACTATGGCTACACCTTC. Its translation is CASSLEVGSGANYGYTF.

The genes are TRBV25-1 and TRBJ2-3; tentatively, D is TRBD2 (5 bases). From germline, CDR1 is MGHDK and CDR2 SYGVNS. The CDR3 totals 13 residues. Between the trimmed V and J ends, which lost 6 bases and 4 bases, there was a span of 11 bases. The CDR3 sequence is CASSDEGSDTQYF. The CDR3 bases are TGTGCCAGCAGCGATGAGGGTTCAGATACGCAGTATTTT. Drawing the rest from reference TRBV25-1 and TRBJ2-3, the complete variable domain is EADIYQTPRYLVIGTGKKITLECSQTMGHDKMYWYQQDPGMELHLIHYSYGVNSTEKGDLSSESTVSRIRTEHFPLTLESARPSHTSQYLCASSDEGSDTQYFGPGTRLTVL.

The table lists this clone with a few counts. The V and J genes are TRBV14 and TRBJ1-3; D is uncertain. The V end lost 1 base, the J end lost 4 bases, and 17 bases lay between the germline ends. This CDR3 contains 17 residues. Germline V gene lookup returns CDR1 SGHDN and CDR2 FVKESK. CDR3 region: CASSQAKPPSWGNTIYF. The CDR3, as DNA: TGTGCCAGCAGCCAAGCTAAGCCCCCGTCGTGGGGAAACACCATATATTTT.

The chain recombines TRBV6-5 with TRBJ1-1; 9 nucleotides align to TRBD1. The CDR3 loop spans 13 amino acids. Germline V gene sequence: CDR1 MNHEY, CDR2 SVGAGI. V lost 6 bases, J lost 6 bases, and 5 bases stayed unmatched. The chain's CDR3 is CASSQGQGAEAFF. The DNA for the CDR3 is TGTGCCAGCAGCCAGGGACAGGGTGCTGAAGCTTTCTTT.

This clone occurred a few times. The CDR3 bases are TGTGCCATCAGCGCGGGGATCCCAGGTGAGCAGTTCTTC. It is translated as CAISAGIPGEQFF. The chain carries TRBV10-3 and TRBJ2-1; weak D call: TRBD2 (6 bases). Trimming removed 6 bases at V and 9 bases at J, with 15 bases between. CDR1 ENHRY and CDR2 SYGVKD come from the germline V gene. This CDR3 is 13 amino acids long.

The gene calls are TRBV28 and TRBJ2-1; 10 nucleotides line up with TRBD1. J was trimmed by 8 bases and V by 6 bases; bases with no gene match: 10. Germline assignment: CDR1 MDHEN and CDR2 SYDVKM. This CDR3 spans 15 amino acids. The CDR3 region is CASRGSGTGDDEQFF. CDR3 bases: TGTGCCAGCAGAGGTTCCGGGACAGGGGACGATGAGCAGTTCTTC.

This clone came up once. The chain uses TRBV6-5 and TRBJ1-2; D remains unclear. The CDR3 covers 12 residues. V was trimmed by 2 bases and J by 4 bases, leaving 5 bases between them. Germline V CDR1 and CDR2: MNHEY, SVGAGI. Here the CDR3 reads CASSYAGYGYTF. CDR3 nucleotide sequence: TGTGCCAGCAGTTACGCGGGCTATGGCTACACCTTC.

This clone has more than one count but fewer than ten. The chain joins TRBV7-6 to TRBJ1-4, with D hard to call. Per germline, CDR1 SGHVS and CDR2 FNYEAQ. V was clipped by 5 bases and J by 8 bases, with 12 bases between them. The CDR3 has 13 residues. The CDR3 protein is CASSQHPAEKLFF. Here the CDR3 DNA reads TGTGCCAGCAGCCAACATCCCGCCGAAAAACTGTTTTTT.

The chain combines TRBV5-5 with TRBJ2-1; 9 bases align to TRBD2. The germline V gene encodes CDR1 SGHKS and CDR2 YYEKEE (reference sequence). V lost 4 bases to trimming and J lost 5 bases; unmatched junction nucleotides: 7. The CDR3 runs 15 residues. The CDR3 sequence is CASSGTSGHDNEQFF. CDR3 sequence (DNA): TGTGCCAGCAGCGGAACTAGCGGGCATGACAATGAGCAGTTCTTC.

The rearrangement joins TRBV7-9 to TRBJ2-7, with TRBD2 identical over 8 bases. Germline CDR1 is SEHNR and CDR2 is FQNEAQ (reference sequence). The CDR3 spans 16 residues. Trimming at V came to 1 base and at J to 3 bases, leaving 8 bases not matched to a gene. The CDR3 bases are TGTGCCAGCAGCTTAGGGTCACTAGCGGCAGGCTACGAGCAGTACTTC. Encoded protein: CASSLGSLAAGYEQYF.

The chain combines TRBV7-3 with TRBJ1-1, with D tentatively TRBD1 (6 bases). Trimming stripped 2 bases from V and 9 bases from J, with 13 bases between. The CDR3 extends over 13 amino acids. Germline CDR1 reads SGHTA; CDR2 reads FQGTGA. The DNA for the CDR3 is TGTGCCAGCAGCTTAGGGCAGGGGACTAAAGCTTTCTTT. It encodes CASSLGQGTKAFF.

This chain joins TRBV7-2 and TRBJ2-3; the match to TRBD2 covers 11 bases. The germline CDR1 and CDR2 sequences are SGHTA and FQGNSA. The J segment lost 5 bases and the V segment lost 0 bases, leaving 1 base of the junction unmatched. There are 15 residues in the CDR3. CDR3 region: CASSLALAGEDTQYF. In nucleotides, the CDR3 is TGTGCCAGCAGCTTAGCACTAGCGGGAGAAGATACGCAGTATTTT. Supplemented by reference TRBV7-2 and TRBJ2-3, the full variable domain reads GAGVSQSPSNKVTEKGKDVELRCDPISGHTALYWYRQSLGQGLEFLIYFQGNSAPDKSGLPSDRFSAERTGGSVSTLTIQRTQQEDSAVYLCASSLALAGEDTQYFGPGTRLTVL.

Only one count was recorded for this clone. This chain links TRBV27 with TRBJ2-5, with 9 bases that match TRBD2. The J segment lost 5 bases and the V segment lost 6 bases, leaving 10 bases of the junction unmatched. This CDR3 contains 15 residues. From germline, CDR1 is MNHEY and CDR2 SMNVEV (reference sequence). As DNA, the CDR3 is TGTGCCAGCAGCCCCTCCCTAGCGGGATCGGAGACCCAGTACTTC. This gives the protein CASSPSLAGSETQYF.

This chain joins TRBV14 and TRBJ1-1; no firm D call. Per the germline V gene, CDR1 is SGHDN and CDR2 is FVKESK. The V end lost 0 bases, the J end lost 5 bases, and 22 bases lay between the germline ends. This CDR3 contains 18 residues. The CDR3 DNA reads as TGTGCCAGCAGCCAAGATGGCGGGTCGAGGCCCCAGAGGACTGAAGCTTTCTTT. Protein product: CASSQDGGSRPQRTEAFF. Full variable domain (remainder filled in from reference TRBV14 and TRBJ1-1): EAGVTQFPSHSVIEKGQTVTLRCDPISGHDNLYWYRRVMGKEIKFLLHFVKESKQDESGMPNNRFLAERTGGTYSTLKVQPAELEDSGVYFCASSQDGGSRPQRTEAFFGQGTRLTVV.

V gene TRBV30 combines with J gene TRBJ1-5; tentatively, D is TRBD1 (6 bases). V lost 1 base to trimming and J lost 3 bases, with 7 bases between them. The germline CDR1 and CDR2 sequences are GTSNPN and SVGIG (reference sequence). The CDR3 covers 13 residues. The CDR3 loop reads CAWSGGLNQPQHF. CDR3 nucleotide sequence: TGTGCCTGGAGTGGGGGGCTCAATCAGCCCCAGCATTTT.

The CDR3: CASSIPRTGLNSYEQYF. The CDR3 DNA reads as TGTGCCAGCAGCATACCTCGTACGGGACTCAACTCCTACGAGCAGTACTTC. V is TRBV28 and J is TRBJ2-7; D is possibly TRBD2 (6 bases). With 6 bases removed from V and 0 bases from J, the gap between germline ends came to 21 bases. Germline-derived CDR1 and CDR2 are MDHEN and SYDVKM. There are 17 residues in the CDR3.

Only one count was recorded for this clone. The chain has TRBV30 and TRBJ1-4, with TRBD1 as a possible D gene (5 bases). Germline assignment: CDR1 GTSNPN and CDR2 SVGIG (reference sequence). V lost 0 bases, J lost 3 bases, and 8 bases lay in between. CDR3 size: 14 residues. This CDR3 is CAWSVPRANEKLFF. CDR3 coding DNA: TGTGCCTGGAGTGTCCCCAGGGCTAATGAAAAACTGTTTTTT.

This rearrangement joins TRBV6-5 to TRBJ1-1; unclear D gene. The CDR3 spans 15 residues. Trimming took off 0 bases at V and 2 bases at J, with 10 bases between the two ends. Per the germline V gene, CDR1 is MNHEY and CDR2 is SVGAGI. The CDR3 region has the DNA TGTGCCAGCAGTTACTCGTGGGCAGGTAACACTGAAGCTTTCTTT. Protein product: CASSYSWAGNTEAFF.

This clone was observed a handful of times. CDR3 in DNA: TGTGCCAGCAGCCATGATGGGGCAAACTCCTACAATGAGCAGTTCTTC. This codes for CASSHDGANSYNEQFF. This chain uses TRBV9 with TRBJ2-1; maybe TRBD1 (5 bases). V was cut by 4 bases and J by 0 bases, with 14 bases left in between. Germline V gives CDR1 SGDLS, CDR2 YYNGEE. This CDR3 comprises 16 residues.

V is TRBV20-1 and J is TRBJ2-7; D perhaps matches TRBD2 (5 bases). The V end lost 6 bases, the J end lost 5 bases, and 11 bases lay between the germline ends. The CDR3 totals 11 residues. Germline V gene data show CDR1 as DFQATT and CDR2 as SNEGSKA (reference sequence). The DNA for the CDR3 is TGCAGTGCGCTTTCGGGGAACGAGCAGTACTTC. Protein sequence: CSALSGNEQYF.

The chain employs TRBV11-2 and TRBJ2-1; D is undetermined. Per the germline V gene, CDR1 is SGHAT and CDR2 is FQNNGV. This CDR3 spans 16 amino acids. V lost 3 bases to trimming and J lost 9 bases, with 21 bases between them. Written as DNA, the CDR3 is TGTGCCAGCAGCTTGTCAACTACTCTCCGGCTCAGTGAGCAGTTCTTC. It encodes CASSLSTTLRLSEQFF.

This clone has a handful of counts. V is TRBV28 and J is TRBJ2-2; maybe TRBD1 (6 bases). CDR1 and CDR2 from the germline V gene are MDHEN and SYDVKM. V dropped 8 bases and J dropped 3 bases, with 10 bases sitting between them. CDR3 length equals 13 residues. Written as DNA, the CDR3 is TGTGCCAGCGGACAGCCCGACACCGGGGAGCTGTTTTTT. It yields the protein CASGQPDTGELFF.

V is TRBV7-2 and J is TRBJ1-1; D uncertain. Trimming cost V 5 bases and J 0 bases, with 7 bases left between them. The CDR3 is 13 amino acids. The V gene's germline CDR1 is SGHTA and CDR2 FQGNSA. CDR3 coding DNA: TGTGCCAGCAGCGTTCAGGTGAACACTGAAGCTTTCTTT. Its translation: CASSVQVNTEAFF.

V and J are TRBV28 and TRBJ1-3; no definite D call. From germline, CDR1 is MDHEN and CDR2 SYDVKM. V shed 7 bases and J shed 4 bases, with 11 bases lying between them. There are 13 residues in the CDR3. The CDR3 reads CASISSSGNTIYF. The CDR3 nucleotides are TGTGCCAGCATCTCGTCTTCGGGAAACACCATATATTTT.